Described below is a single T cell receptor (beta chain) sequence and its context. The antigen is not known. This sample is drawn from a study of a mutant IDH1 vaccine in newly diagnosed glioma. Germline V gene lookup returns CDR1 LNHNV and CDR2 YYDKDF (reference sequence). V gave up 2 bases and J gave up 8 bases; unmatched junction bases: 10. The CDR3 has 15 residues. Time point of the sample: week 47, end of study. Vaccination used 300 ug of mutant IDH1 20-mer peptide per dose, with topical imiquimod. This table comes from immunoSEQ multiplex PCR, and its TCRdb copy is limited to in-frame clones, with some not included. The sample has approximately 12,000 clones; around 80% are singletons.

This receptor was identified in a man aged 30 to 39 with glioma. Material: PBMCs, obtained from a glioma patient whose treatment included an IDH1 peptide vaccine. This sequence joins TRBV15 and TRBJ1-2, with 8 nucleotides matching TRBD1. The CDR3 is CATSRPDRGREGYTF. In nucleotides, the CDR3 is TGTGCCACCAGCAGACCTGACAGGGGCCGAGAAGGCTACACCTTC.